Listed here are 14 T cell receptor beta chains from one sample, sequenced in a study of blood T cell repertoires in COVID-19. Clones were sequenced by immunoSEQ multiplex PCR, and TCRdb holds only the in-frame ones, with some missing. The data show over 350,000 clones, with about 85% seen just once and about 2.1% held by the top ten. What was sequenced was PBMCs or T cells enriched from blood (not recorded which). The receptor set was obtained from a woman aged 18-29 years with acute COVID-19.

The V and J genes are TRBV7-9 and TRBJ1-6; D may be TRBD1 (5 bases). Germline CDR1 and CDR2: SEHNR and FQNEAQ (reference sequence). Trimming took off 5 bases at V and 6 bases at J, with 11 bases between the two ends. The CDR3 consists of 14 residues. CDR3 in DNA: TGTGCCAGCAGCCCCGGGACTTTTAATTCACCCCTCCACTTT. Its translation is CASSPGTFNSPLHF.

The chain combines TRBV7-6 with TRBJ1-6; 10 bases map to TRBD1. The germline V gene has CDR1 SGHVS and CDR2 FNYEAQ. V was clipped by 1 base and J by 10 bases; unmatched bases: 13. The CDR3 length is 18 residues. The CDR3 DNA reads as TGTGCCAGCAGCTTAGTTGGAACGACGACAGGGGGCTACTCACCCCTCCACTTT. This translates into CASSLVGTTTGGYSPLHF.

CDR3 DNA sequence: TGTGCCAGCAGCATCCGGGACAGCCCCTACAATGAGCAGTTCTTC. Its protein is CASSIRDSPYNEQFF. The rearrangement links TRBV21-1 to TRBJ2-1; TRBD1 is the table's D call, not checked against the DNA. TRBV21-1 is annotated as a pseudogene. The CDR3 contains 15 residues.

This clone has a single count. This chain uses TRBV11-2 with TRBJ1-2; TRBD1 might be the D (5 bases). CDR3 length: 12 residues. The V and J ends lost 5 bases and 6 bases respectively, with 10 bases between them. Germline loops: CDR1 SGHAT, CDR2 FQNNGV. CDR3 coding DNA: TGTGCCAGCAGCCTAACCAGGGATGGCTACACCTTC. Amino acids: CASSLTRDGYTF. The full variable domain, in which reference TRBV11-2 and TRBJ1-2 provide the parts outside the CDR3, is EAGVAQSPRYKIIEKRQSVAFWCNPISGHATLYWYQQILGQGPKLLIQFQNNGVVDDSQLPKDRFSAERLKGVDSTLKIQPAKLEDSAVYLCASSLTRDGYTFGSGTRLTVV.

This clone was seen a single time. CDR3 in amino acids: CASPGQGASETQYF. CDR3 sequence (DNA): TGTGCCAGCCCGGGACAGGGGGCGTCGGAGACCCAGTACTTC. This chain links TRBV2 with TRBJ2-5; TRBD1 matches 12 bases. This CDR3 spans 14 amino acids. Trimming cost V 8 bases and J 5 bases; bases outside gene matches: 6. CDR1 and CDR2 from the germline V gene are SNHLY and FYNNEI.

This chain uses TRBV5-1 with TRBJ2-5; D is uncertain. The length of the CDR3 is 11 residues. Germline CDR1 reads SGHRS; CDR2 reads YFSETQ. V shed 3 bases and J shed 4 bases, with 4 bases lying between them. The DNA for the CDR3 is TGCGCCAGCAGCTCATCAGAGACCCAGTACTTC. It translates to CASSSSETQYF.

The V gene is TRBV9, the J gene TRBJ1-5; 9 bases align to TRBD1. The CDR3 contains 15 residues. V was clipped by 4 bases and J by 3 bases; unmatched bases: 5. Germline-derived CDR1 and CDR2 are SGDLS and YYNGEE. CDR3 coding DNA: TGTGCCAGCAGCCAGGACAGGGGAGACAATCAGCCCCAGCATTTT. Protein product: CASSQDRGDNQPQHF.

The chain combines TRBV9 with TRBJ1-2; no reliable D call. The CDR3 is 16 amino acids. The germline gives CDR1 SGDLS, CDR2 YYNGEE. V lost 0 bases and J 4 bases, leaving 16 bases between the germline ends. The CDR3 DNA reads TGTGCCAGCAGCGTAGGAGGGTGGGCGGGGTCCTATGGCTACACCTTC. Translation gives CASSVGGWAGSYGYTF.

In its sample, this clone was seen a few times. The chain carries TRBV11-2 and TRBJ1-3, with D unclear. V lost 0 bases, J lost 0 bases, and 9 bases lay in between. This CDR3 comprises 16 residues. Looked up from germline, CDR1 is SGHAT and CDR2 is FQNNGV. CDR3 sequence: CASSLEVSYSGNTIYF. In DNA, the CDR3 is TGTGCCAGCAGCTTAGAGGTCTCCTACTCTGGAAACACCATATATTTT. The full variable domain, with the rest looked up from reference TRBV11-2 and TRBJ1-3, is EAGVAQSPRYKIIEKRQSVAFWCNPISGHATLYWYQQILGQGPKLLIQFQNNGVVDDSQLPKDRFSAERLKGVDSTLKIQPAKLEDSAVYLCASSLEVSYSGNTIYFGEGSWLTVV.

The V and J genes are TRBV29-1 and TRBJ2-7; D is unresolved. Trimming stripped 0 bases from V and 0 bases from J, with 6 bases between. There are 13 residues in the CDR3. CDR1 and CDR2 from the germline V gene are SQVTM and ANQGSEA. The CDR3 loop is CSVEDFSSYEQYF. Written as DNA, the CDR3 is TGCAGCGTTGAAGATTTCAGCTCCTACGAGCAGTACTTC.

The V and J genes are TRBV19 and TRBJ2-4; 8 nucleotides line up with TRBD1. V shed 6 bases and J 0 bases; nucleotides not matched to a gene: 7. This CDR3 spans 16 amino acids. CDR1 and CDR2 (germline): LNHDA, SQIVND (reference sequence). CDR3 in amino acids: CASRTGEMLAKNIQYF. CDR3 sequence (DNA): TGTGCCAGTAGGACAGGGGAGATGCTAGCCAAAAACATTCAGTACTTC.

This chain links TRBV27 with TRBJ1-5; D remains unclear. The CDR3 loop spans 14 amino acids. Trimming stripped 5 bases from V and 4 bases from J, with 12 bases between. Germline values: CDR1 MNHEY, CDR2 SMNVEV (reference sequence). The CDR3 protein is CASSARGRNQPQHF. The CDR3 DNA is TGTGCCAGCAGTGCGCGGGGTCGTAATCAGCCCCAGCATTTT.

This clone showed up just a few times. This chain connects TRBV27 to TRBJ1-5, with a possible D match to TRBD1 (5 bases). V was clipped by 5 bases and J by 6 bases, with 11 bases between them. Germline V gives CDR1 MNHEY, CDR2 SMNVEV (reference sequence). CDR3 length: 13 residues. The CDR3 DNA reads as TGTGCCAGCAGTGGGCCCGGGGGTCAGCCCCAGCATTTT. It yields the protein CASSGPGGQPQHF.

This chain uses TRBV3-1 (or the pseudogene TRBV3-2) with TRBJ1-4, with no clear D. The germline V gene has CDR1 LGHDT and CDR2 YNNKEL (reference sequence). The length of the CDR3 is 16 residues. The V end was cut by 4 bases, the J end by 5 bases, with 17 bases between. In DNA, the CDR3 is TGTGCCAGCAGCCTCCTGTCGGCAGGCTGGAATGAAAAACTGTTTTTT. Residues: CASSLLSAGWNEKLFF.